The following is a T cell receptor (beta chain) sequence with its context. The antigen is unknown. The record originates from a study of post-analysis software for immune sequencing data. Study-level findings and limits: People with multiple sclerosis had a significantly lower normalized Chao1 diversity than controls did. Samples from a shared batch, those prepared together, strongly co-clustered by F measure. TRBV segments more frequent in patients than in controls numbered five and included TRBV5-6, TRBV5-1 and TRBV20-1.

Trimming left V 6 bases short and J 2 bases short, with 8 bases between. Germline CDR1 SQVTM, CDR2 ANQGSEA. The CDR3 totals 12 residues. Carried by the TCR beta cDNA libraries were unique molecular identifiers. The T cell input of roughly 0.95 to 10 million gave about half a million cDNA molecules. Via MiXCR, TCRdb re-called the PCR reads, giving one row per CDR3 protein. The data show 650,000 to 850,000 distinct CDR3 sequences, with roughly 46% seen just once and roughly 5% held by the top ten. This TCR was sampled from a girl between 5 and 17 years old with multiple sclerosis. The sample comprised blood. The V call is TRBV29-1, the J call TRBJ2-4, with D uncertain. The CDR3 DNA reads as TGCAGCGTCATAGGTACCAAAAACATTCAGTACTTC. It yields the protein CSVIGTKNIQYF.